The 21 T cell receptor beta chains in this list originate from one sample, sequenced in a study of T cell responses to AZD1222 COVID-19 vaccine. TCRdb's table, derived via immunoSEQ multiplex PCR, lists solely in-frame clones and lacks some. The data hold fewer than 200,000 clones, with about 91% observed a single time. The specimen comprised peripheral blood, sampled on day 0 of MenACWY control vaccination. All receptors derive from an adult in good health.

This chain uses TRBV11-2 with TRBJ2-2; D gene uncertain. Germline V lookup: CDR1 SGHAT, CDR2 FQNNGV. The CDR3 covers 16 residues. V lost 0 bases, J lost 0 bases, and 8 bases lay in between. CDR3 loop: CASSLDRASNTGELFF. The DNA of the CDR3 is TGTGCCAGCAGCTTAGATCGGGCGTCGAACACCGGGGAGCTGTTTTTT.

The CDR3 loop is CASRLARDTPLDQPQHF. The CDR3 region has the DNA TGTGCAAGTCGCTTAGCTCGGGACACCCCGTTAGATCAGCCCCAGCATTTT. V usage is TRBV12-2 and J usage is TRBJ1-5; TRBD1, the table's D call, lacks a check against the DNA. TRBV12-2 is recorded as a pseudogene. The CDR3 runs to 17 residues.

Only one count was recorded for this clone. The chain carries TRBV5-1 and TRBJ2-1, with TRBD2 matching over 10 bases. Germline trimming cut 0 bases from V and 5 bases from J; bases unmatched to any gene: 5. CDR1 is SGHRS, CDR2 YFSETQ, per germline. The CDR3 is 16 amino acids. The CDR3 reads CASSLGLAGAHNEQFF. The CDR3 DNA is TGCGCCAGCAGCTTGGGGCTAGCGGGAGCCCACAATGAGCAGTTCTTC.

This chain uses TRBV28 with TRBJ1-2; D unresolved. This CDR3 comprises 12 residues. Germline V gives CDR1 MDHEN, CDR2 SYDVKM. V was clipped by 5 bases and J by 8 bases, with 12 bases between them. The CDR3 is CASSAEGWGYTF. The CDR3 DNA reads TGTGCCAGCAGTGCAGAGGGTTGGGGCTACACCTTC.

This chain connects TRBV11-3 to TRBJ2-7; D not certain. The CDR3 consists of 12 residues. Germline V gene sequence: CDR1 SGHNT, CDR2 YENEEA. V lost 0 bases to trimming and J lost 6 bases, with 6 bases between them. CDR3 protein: CASSLEQLEQYF. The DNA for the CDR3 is TGTGCCAGCAGCTTAGAGCAGCTCGAGCAGTACTTC.

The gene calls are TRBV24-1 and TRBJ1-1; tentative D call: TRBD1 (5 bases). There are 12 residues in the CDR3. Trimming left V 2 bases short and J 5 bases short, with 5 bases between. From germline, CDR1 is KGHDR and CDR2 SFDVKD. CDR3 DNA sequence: TGTGCCACCAGTGATTGGGGGACTGAAGCTTTCTTT. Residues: CATSDWGTEAFF.

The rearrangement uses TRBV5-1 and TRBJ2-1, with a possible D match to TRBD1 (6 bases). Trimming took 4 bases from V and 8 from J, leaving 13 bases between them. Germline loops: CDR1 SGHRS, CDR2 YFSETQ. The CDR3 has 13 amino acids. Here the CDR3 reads CASSGQGTHEQFF. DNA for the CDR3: TGCGCCAGCAGCGGGCAGGGGACCCATGAGCAGTTCTTC.

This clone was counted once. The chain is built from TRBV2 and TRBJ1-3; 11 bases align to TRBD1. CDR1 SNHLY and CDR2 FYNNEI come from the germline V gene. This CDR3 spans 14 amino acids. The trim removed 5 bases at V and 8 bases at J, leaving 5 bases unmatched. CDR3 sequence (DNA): TGTGCCAGCAGTCCCGGGACAGGGGGATACACCATATATTTT. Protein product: CASSPGTGGYTIYF.

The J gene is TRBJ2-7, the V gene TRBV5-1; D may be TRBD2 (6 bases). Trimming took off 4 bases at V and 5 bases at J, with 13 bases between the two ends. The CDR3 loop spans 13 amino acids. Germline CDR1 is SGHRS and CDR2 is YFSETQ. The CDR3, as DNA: TGCGCCAGCAGCATAAGGCGGGGCGACGAGCAGTACTTC. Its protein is CASSIRRGDEQYF.

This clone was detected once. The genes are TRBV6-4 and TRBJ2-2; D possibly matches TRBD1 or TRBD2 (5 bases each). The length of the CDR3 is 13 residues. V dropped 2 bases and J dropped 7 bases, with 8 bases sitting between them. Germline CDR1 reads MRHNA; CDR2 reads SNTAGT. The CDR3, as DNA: TGTGCCAGCAGTGACCAGAGGGGCGGGGAGCTGTTTTTT. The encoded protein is CASSDQRGGELFF.

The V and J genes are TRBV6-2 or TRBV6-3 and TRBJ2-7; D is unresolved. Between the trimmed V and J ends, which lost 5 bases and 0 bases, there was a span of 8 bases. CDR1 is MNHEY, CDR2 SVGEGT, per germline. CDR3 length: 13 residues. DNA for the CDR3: TGTGCCAGCAGTCCCCTTAGCTCCTACGAGCAGTACTTC. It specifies CASSPLSSYEQYF.

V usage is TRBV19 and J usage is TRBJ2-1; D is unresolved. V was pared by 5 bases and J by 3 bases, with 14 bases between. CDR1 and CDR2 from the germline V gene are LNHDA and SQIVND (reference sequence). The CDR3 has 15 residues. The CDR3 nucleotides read TGTGCCAGTAGTTCCCCTGGCCTAGTCTACAATGAGCAGTTCTTC. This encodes CASSSPGLVYNEQFF. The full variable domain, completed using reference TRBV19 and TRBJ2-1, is DGGITQSPKYLFRKEGQNVTLSCEQNLNHDAMYWYRQDPGQGLRLIYYSQIVNDFQKGDIAEGYSVSREKKESFPLTVTSAQKNPTAFYLCASSSPGLVYNEQFFGPGTRLTVL.

In nucleotides, the CDR3 is TGTGCCAGCAGTTTAAATGGGGGGCCTGAAGCTTTCTTT. Translation: CASSLNGGPEAFF. The chain joins TRBV28 to TRBJ1-1; D possibly corresponds to TRBD1 (6 bases). The V gene's germline CDR1 is MDHEN and CDR2 SYDVKM. The CDR3 consists of 13 residues. V lost 2 bases to trimming and J lost 6 bases, with 10 bases between them.

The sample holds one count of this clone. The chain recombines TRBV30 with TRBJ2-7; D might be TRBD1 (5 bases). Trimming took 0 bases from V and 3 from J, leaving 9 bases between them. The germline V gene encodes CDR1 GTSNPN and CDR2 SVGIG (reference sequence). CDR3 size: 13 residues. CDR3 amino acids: CAWSVTAHYEQYF. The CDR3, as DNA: TGTGCCTGGAGTGTGACAGCTCACTACGAGCAGTACTTC.

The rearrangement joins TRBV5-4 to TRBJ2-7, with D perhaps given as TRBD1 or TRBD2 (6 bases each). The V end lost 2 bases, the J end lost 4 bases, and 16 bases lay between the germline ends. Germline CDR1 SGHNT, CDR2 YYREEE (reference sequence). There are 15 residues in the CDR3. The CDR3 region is CASSFGHRGAYEQYF. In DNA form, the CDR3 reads TGTGCCAGCAGCTTTGGGCATAGGGGGGCTTACGAGCAGTACTTC.

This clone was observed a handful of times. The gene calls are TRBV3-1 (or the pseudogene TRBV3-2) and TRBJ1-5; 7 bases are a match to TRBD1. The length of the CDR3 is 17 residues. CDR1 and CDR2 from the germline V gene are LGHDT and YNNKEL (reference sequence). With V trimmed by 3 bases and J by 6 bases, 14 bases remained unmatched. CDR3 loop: CASSQTQGGLGSQPQHF. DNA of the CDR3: TGTGCCAGCAGCCAGACTCAAGGGGGCTTGGGGTCTCAGCCCCAGCATTTT.

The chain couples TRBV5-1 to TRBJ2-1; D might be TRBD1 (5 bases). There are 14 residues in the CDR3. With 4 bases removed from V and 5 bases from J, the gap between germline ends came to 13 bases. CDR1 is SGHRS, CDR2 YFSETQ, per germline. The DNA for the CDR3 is TGCGCCAGCAGCGCCCAGACAGCAAACAATGAGCAGTTCTTC. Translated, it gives CASSAQTANNEQFF. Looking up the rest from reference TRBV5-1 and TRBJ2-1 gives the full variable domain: KAGVTQTPRYLIKTRGQQVTLSCSPISGHRSVSWYQQTPGQGLQFLFEYFSETQRNKGNFPGRFSGRQFSNSRSEMNVSTLELGDSALYLCASSAQTANNEQFFGPGTRLTVL.

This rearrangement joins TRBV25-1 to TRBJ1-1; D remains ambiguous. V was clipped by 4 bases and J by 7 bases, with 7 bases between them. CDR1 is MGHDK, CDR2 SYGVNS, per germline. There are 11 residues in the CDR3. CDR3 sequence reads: CASSAALEAFF. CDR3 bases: TGTGCCAGCAGTGCTGCACTTGAAGCTTTCTTT.

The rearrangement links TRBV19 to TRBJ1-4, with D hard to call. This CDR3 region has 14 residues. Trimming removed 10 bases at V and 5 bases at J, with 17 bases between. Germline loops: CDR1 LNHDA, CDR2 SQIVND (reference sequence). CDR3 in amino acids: CATNDYGRNEKLFF. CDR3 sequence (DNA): TGTGCCACCAACGACTACGGGAGGAATGAAAAACTGTTTTTT.

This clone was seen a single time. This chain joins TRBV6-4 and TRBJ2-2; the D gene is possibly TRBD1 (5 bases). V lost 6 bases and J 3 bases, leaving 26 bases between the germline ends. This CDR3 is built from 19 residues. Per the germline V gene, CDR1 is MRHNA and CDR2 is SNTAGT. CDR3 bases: TGTGCCAGCAGGGACACCGCCATATACCGAGGCCTGGACACCGGGGAGCTGTTTTTT. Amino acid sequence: CASRDTAIYRGLDTGELFF.

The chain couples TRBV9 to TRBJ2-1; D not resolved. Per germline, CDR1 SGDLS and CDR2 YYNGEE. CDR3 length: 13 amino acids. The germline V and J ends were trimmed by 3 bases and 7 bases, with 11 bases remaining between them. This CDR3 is CASSEPDLNEQFF. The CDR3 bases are TGTGCCAGCAGCGAACCCGATTTAAATGAGCAGTTCTTC.